These 9 T cell receptor beta chains were sequenced from one sample in a study of T cell changes during pregnancy in multiple sclerosis. Only in-frame clones appear in the TCRdb table, and some are missing; sequencing was by immunoSEQ multiplex PCR. The sample includes 83,000 or so clones, 94% seen only once; the top ten take approximately 1.6%. The material sequenced was peripheral blood, taken after pregnancy. These receptors all come from a female donor in good health, enrolled as a control in a pregnancy study.

The chain has TRBV28 and TRBJ1-1; unclear D gene. The CDR3 runs to 13 residues. With 2 bases removed from V and 5 bases from J, the gap between germline ends came to 9 bases. Per germline, CDR1 MDHEN and CDR2 SYDVKM. The CDR3 DNA reads as TGTGCCAGCAGTTTAGACTCCAGAACTGAAGCTTTCTTT. As protein: CASSLDSRTEAFF.

The chain couples TRBV6-5 to TRBJ1-3, with D maybe TRBD1 (5 bases). Germline V lookup: CDR1 MNHEY, CDR2 SVGAGI. The CDR3 contains 15 residues. Deletions cut 4 bases from V and 4 bases from J, with 14 bases between. The CDR3 here is CASSSRQGLGNTIYF. The CDR3 coding sequence is TGTGCCAGCAGTTCGCGTCAGGGTCTCGGAAACACCATATATTTT.

The chain carries TRBV4-1 and TRBJ2-6, with D perhaps matching TRBD2 (5 bases). This CDR3 is 17 amino acids long. The V gene's germline CDR1 is MGHRA and CDR2 YSYEKL. V lost 0 bases to trimming and J lost 0 bases, with 9 bases between them. The DNA for the CDR3 is TGCGCCAGCAGCCAAGAGAGGAGCGGCTCTGGGGCCAACGTCCTGACTTTC. As protein: CASSQERSGSGANVLTF.

The rearrangement uses TRBV11-3 and TRBJ2-2; 13 bases align to TRBD2. J was trimmed by 2 bases and V by 3 bases; bases with no gene match: 6. This CDR3 contains 18 residues. CDR1 and CDR2 (germline): SGHNT, YENEEA. CDR3 region: CASSLRTSGSSNTGELFF. The CDR3 DNA reads as TGTGCCAGCAGCTTGCGGACTAGCGGGAGTTCAAACACCGGGGAGCTGTTTTTT.

V is TRBV5-1 and J is TRBJ1-1; D might be TRBD1 (5 bases). CDR3 size: 13 residues. V was pared by 1 base and J by 5 bases, with 9 bases between. CDR1 is SGHRS, CDR2 YFSETQ, per germline. This CDR3 is CASSLIGQTEAFF. The DNA of the CDR3 is TGCGCCAGCAGCTTGATCGGACAAACTGAAGCTTTCTTT.

The chain couples TRBV5-1 to TRBJ1-2; 11 bases agree with TRBD1. Germline CDR1 and CDR2: SGHRS and YFSETQ. CDR3 length: 14 residues. V dropped 8 bases and J dropped 2; count of bases not matched to a gene: 5. CDR3 protein: CASRGTGGNYGYTF. The CDR3 nucleotides read TGCGCCAGTAGGGGGACAGGGGGAAACTATGGCTACACCTTC.

This sequence joins TRBV27 and TRBJ1-1, with D possibly being TRBD1 (6 bases). Germline lookup yields CDR1 MNHEY and CDR2 SMNVEV (reference sequence). V was trimmed by 5 bases and J by 3 bases, leaving 19 bases between them. This CDR3 has 16 amino acids. CDR3 DNA: TGTGCCAGCAGTAAGCACAGGGTTCGAGAGGACACTGAAGCTTTCTTT. It specifies CASSKHRVREDTEAFF.

This sequence joins TRBV11-2 and TRBJ1-2; TRBD1 aligns across 11 bases. The ends lost 6 bases at V and 5 bases at J; junction bases unmatched: 11. The CDR3 sequence is 16 residues long. Germline CDR1 SGHAT, CDR2 FQNNGV. The chain's CDR3 is CASRPGTGGIWYGYTF. The CDR3 bases are TGTGCCAGCAGACCCGGGACAGGGGGTATTTGGTATGGCTACACCTTC.

The V and J genes are TRBV4-1 and TRBJ1-3; weak D call: TRBD1 (5 bases). The CDR3 loop spans 17 amino acids. Germline V gene lookup returns CDR1 MGHRA and CDR2 YSYEKL. The ends were cut back, 2 bases at V and 1 base at J, with 15 bases in the middle. The CDR3, as DNA: TGCGCCAGCAGCCAAATCGGACAAATCATATCTGGAAACACCATATATTTT. Translated: CASSQIGQIISGNTIYF.